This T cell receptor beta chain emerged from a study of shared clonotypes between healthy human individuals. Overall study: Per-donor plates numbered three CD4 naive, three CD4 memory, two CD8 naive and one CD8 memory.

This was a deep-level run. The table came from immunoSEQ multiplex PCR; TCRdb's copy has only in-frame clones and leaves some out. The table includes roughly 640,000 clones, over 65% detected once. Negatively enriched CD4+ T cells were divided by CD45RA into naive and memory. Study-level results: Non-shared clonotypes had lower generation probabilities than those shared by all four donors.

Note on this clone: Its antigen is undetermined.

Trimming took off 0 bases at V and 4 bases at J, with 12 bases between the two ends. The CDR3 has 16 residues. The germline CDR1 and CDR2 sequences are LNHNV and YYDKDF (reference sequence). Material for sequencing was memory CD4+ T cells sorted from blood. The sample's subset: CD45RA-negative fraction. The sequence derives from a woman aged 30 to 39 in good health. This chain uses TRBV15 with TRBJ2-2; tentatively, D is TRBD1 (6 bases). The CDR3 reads CATSRDQTGPTGELFF. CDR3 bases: TGTGCCACCAGCAGAGATCAGACAGGCCCCACCGGGGAGCTGTTTTTT. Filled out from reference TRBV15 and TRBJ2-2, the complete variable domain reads DAMVIQNPRYQVTQFGKPVTLSCSQTLNHNVMYWYQQKSSQAPKLLFHYYDKDFNNEADTPDNFQSRRPNTSFCFLDIRSPGLGDTAMYLCATSRDQTGPTGELFFGEGSRLTVL.